The next 22 T cell receptor beta chains were all read from a single sample in a study of spatial heterogeneity in lung cancer. TCRdb passed the 5' RACE reads through MiXCR, listing each CDR3 protein once. This table holds several thousand distinct CDR3 sequences, about 5% found once. The time point here: sample taken at primary tumor resection. In each case, whole RNA from tumor, nontumor lung or frozen PBMC was sequenced unsorted. This specimen was normal lung tissue next to the tumor, taken at surgery. These receptors were taken from a female donor with early-stage non-small cell lung cancer.

This clonotype was seen many times. The CDR3 bases are TGTGCCAGCAGCTCGTCGAGGTGGGCGGGAGGAAAGGATACAGATACGCAGTATTTT. Translating gives CASSSSRWAGGKDTDTQYF. This sequence joins TRBV7-2 and TRBJ2-3; 8 bases line up with TRBD2. This CDR3 is built from 19 residues. CDR1 and CDR2 from the germline V gene are SGHTA and FQGNSA. V lost 4 bases and J lost 3; bases outside the gene matches: 18.

CDR3: CASSSLNPLSSTDTQYF. The CDR3 nucleotides are TGTGCCAGCAGTTCTCTCAATCCCCTCTCAAGCACAGATACGCAGTATTTT. V gene TRBV28 combines with J gene TRBJ2-3; D is uncertain. The V end lost 4 bases, the J end lost 0 bases, and 17 bases lay between the germline ends. The germline V gene encodes CDR1 MDHEN and CDR2 SYDVKM. This CDR3 has 17 residues.

This clonotype has at least ten counts. This chain uses TRBV5-1 with TRBJ2-5, with 8 positions matching TRBD1. V lost 2 bases, J lost 4 bases, and 13 bases stayed unmatched. Germline V CDR1 and CDR2: SGHRS, YFSETQ. This CDR3 is 17 amino acids long. CDR3 DNA: TGCGCCAGCAGCTTCGACAGGGGACCATTACAAGGAGAGACCCAGTACTTC. Encoded protein: CASSFDRGPLQGETQYF.

This clonotype was seen many times. The genes are TRBV18 and TRBJ2-4, with 7 bases aligning to TRBD1. The germline gives CDR1 KGHSH, CDR2 LQKENI. V shed 5 bases, J shed 3 bases, and the junction held 7 bases outside the gene matches. The CDR3 is 15 residues long. The DNA for the CDR3 is TGTGCCAGCTCAAGCCGACAGGGTAGCAAAAACATTCAGTACTTC. The encoded protein is CASSSRQGSKNIQYF.

This clonotype was seen repeatedly, ten times or more. V is TRBV7-9 and J is TRBJ2-1; 8 bases line up with TRBD2. CDR1 and CDR2 from the germline V gene are SEHNR and FQNEAQ (reference sequence). Unmatched junction bases numbered 12, after V lost 5 bases and J lost 9 bases. The CDR3 runs 15 residues. This chain's CDR3 is CASSPQKRETIEQFF. DNA of the CDR3: TGTGCCAGCAGCCCGCAGAAGCGGGAGACTATTGAGCAGTTCTTC.

Relative to its sample, this clonotype is medium-sized. The chain recombines TRBV5-1 with TRBJ1-4; maybe TRBD1 (5 bases). The V and J ends lost 4 bases and 5 bases respectively, with 15 bases between them. CDR1 SGHRS and CDR2 YFSETQ come from the germline V gene. The CDR3 is 15 amino acids. In DNA form, the CDR3 reads TGCGCCAGCAGCATAGGGGTAGGGTTGAATGAAAAACTGTTTTTT. It is translated as CASSIGVGLNEKLFF.

In this sample, this clonotype turned up a few times. The chain couples TRBV7-2 to TRBJ2-5; 8 bases match TRBD1. CDR3 length: 16 amino acids. In germline, CDR1 is SGHTA, CDR2 FQGNSA. Unmatched junction bases numbered 5, after V lost 0 bases and J lost 2 bases. The CDR3 sequence: CASSLAVGTGQETQYF. As DNA, the CDR3 is TGTGCCAGCAGCTTAGCGGTGGGGACAGGACAAGAGACCCAGTACTTC. Based on the CDR3 plus reference TRBV7-2 and TRBJ2-5, the full variable domain is GAGVSQSPSNKVTEKGKDVELRCDPISGHTALYWYRQSLGQGLEFLIYFQGNSAPDKSGLPSDRFSAERTGGSVSTLTIQRTQQEDSAVYLCASSLAVGTGQETQYFGPGTRLLVL.

The genes are TRBV27 and TRBJ2-3; D assignment may be TRBD1 or TRBD2 (5 bases each). Per germline, CDR1 MNHEY and CDR2 SMNVEV (reference sequence). The CDR3 is 15 residues long. Trimming removed 3 bases from V and 1 base from J, with 11 bases in between. The CDR3 sequence: CASSFSGPRTDTQYF. For the CDR3, the DNA is TGTGCCAGCAGTTTTTCGGGACCCCGCACAGATACGCAGTATTTT.

This clonotype is medium-sized. The V gene is TRBV6-6, the J gene TRBJ2-5; D might be TRBD2 (6 bases). Germline V gives CDR1 MNHNY, CDR2 SVGAGI (reference sequence). The CDR3 spans 12 residues. V was shortened by 8 bases and J by 7 bases, with 14 bases between the two germline ends. The CDR3, as DNA: TGTGCCAGCTCTCCCCCGGAGGGGACCCAGTACTTC. This sequence encodes CASSPPEGTQYF.

By share, this clonotype counts as medium-sized. The J gene is TRBJ1-1, the V gene TRBV27; 7 bases map to TRBD1. The V and J ends lost 4 bases and 11 bases, in that order; junction bases with no gene match: 16. Germline V gene lookup returns CDR1 MNHEY and CDR2 SMNVEV (reference sequence). The CDR3 has 15 amino acids. The CDR3 reads CASSSPGRGPMGAFF. CDR3 DNA sequence: TGTGCCAGCAGTTCCCCGGGTAGGGGGCCAATGGGCGCTTTCTTT.

This clonotype has ten or more counts. The gene calls are TRBV29-1 and TRBJ2-7, with no clear D. V shed 4 bases and J shed 6 bases, with 10 bases lying between them. The V gene's germline CDR1 is SQVTM and CDR2 ANQGSEA. This CDR3 contains 11 residues. CDR3 sequence: CSVGKVREQYF. The CDR3, as DNA: TGCAGCGTTGGCAAGGTCCGCGAGCAGTACTTC.

The table lists this clonotype with many counts. The V gene is TRBV3-1, the J gene TRBJ2-5, with D unclear. This CDR3 has 16 amino acids. V lost 1 base to trimming and J lost 6 bases, with 18 bases between them. Germline assignment: CDR1 LGHDT and CDR2 YNNKEL (reference sequence). CDR3 sequence reads: CASSQGDGRSGKTQYF. The CDR3 DNA follows: TGTGCCAGCAGCCAAGGGGATGGACGGAGTGGAAAGACCCAGTACTTC.

This clonotype was counted ten times or more. This chain joins TRBV7-9 and TRBJ2-1; D unresolved. Germline CDR1 is SEHNR and CDR2 is FQNEAQ (reference sequence). CDR3 length: 13 residues. Trimming pared 1 base from V and 7 bases from J, leaving 8 bases between. The CDR3 sequence is CASSLVGINEQFF. CDR3 in DNA: TGTGCCAGCAGCTTAGTCGGAATTAATGAGCAGTTCTTC.

This clonotype was seen ten or more times. The rearrangement uses TRBV6-1 and TRBJ2-1; TRBD2 agrees at 9 bases. CDR3 length: 16 residues. From germline, CDR1 is MNHNS and CDR2 SASEGT. J was trimmed by 9 bases and V by 0 bases; bases with no gene match: 9. DNA of the CDR3: TGTGCCAGCAGTGAAGCTAGAAGCGGGAGGCACACTGAGCAGTTCTTC. Its translation: CASSEARSGRHTEQFF.

This clonotype was seen at least ten times. The chain couples TRBV7-2 to TRBJ2-1, with D hard to call. Trimming removed 5 bases at V and 0 bases at J, with 11 bases between. The CDR3 is 15 amino acids. CDR1 is SGHTA and CDR2 is FQGNSA in the germline V gene. CDR3 region: CASSRKVFSYNEQFF. The DNA of the CDR3 is TGTGCCAGCAGCCGAAAGGTTTTCTCCTACAATGAGCAGTTCTTC. Full variable domain (remainder filled in from reference TRBV7-2 and TRBJ2-1): GAGVSQSPSNKVTEKGKDVELRCDPISGHTALYWYRQSLGQGLEFLIYFQGNSAPDKSGLPSDRFSAERTGGSVSTLTIQRTQQEDSAVYLCASSRKVFSYNEQFFGPGTRLTVL.

This clonotype was counted many times. The chain uses TRBV20-1 and TRBJ2-2, with 7 positions matching TRBD1. The germline gives CDR1 DFQATT, CDR2 SNEGSKA (reference sequence). This CDR3 spans 14 amino acids. The CDR3 region has the DNA TGCAGCGTGCGCCCGACAGGGCTCGACGGGGAGCTGTTTTTT. This sequence encodes CSVRPTGLDGELFF.

This clonotype was observed many times. V gene TRBV20-1 combines with J gene TRBJ2-5; 12 nucleotides match TRBD2. J gave up 4 bases and V 0 bases, and 3 bases lay outside the gene matches. The CDR3 is 15 residues long. From germline, CDR1 is DFQATT and CDR2 SNEGSKA (reference sequence). DNA of the CDR3: TGCAGTGCTAGAGATCCACTAGCGGGAGGAGAGACCCAGTACTTC. This encodes CSARDPLAGGETQYF.

This clonotype qualifies as medium-sized (0.01 to 0.1%). V usage is TRBV5-5 and J usage is TRBJ2-2, with 7 bases fitting TRBD2. V was pared by 1 base and J by 4 bases, with 4 bases of the junction left unmatched. The CDR3 sequence is 15 residues long. Germline-derived CDR1 and CDR2 are SGHKS and YYEKEE (reference sequence). CDR3 loop: CASSLLLAATGELFF. In DNA form, the CDR3 reads TGTGCCAGCAGCTTGCTGCTAGCGGCCACCGGGGAGCTGTTTTTT.

In its sample, this clonotype was seen many times. V is TRBV11-2 and J is TRBJ1-1; D may be TRBD1 (5 bases). Trimming left V 7 bases short and J 10 bases short, with 16 bases between. This CDR3 contains 12 residues. The V gene's germline CDR1 is SGHAT and CDR2 FQNNGV. The CDR3 bases are TGTGCCAGCACTCCCCAGGGTTTGGGAGCTTTCTTT. Its translation is CASTPQGLGAFF.

This clonotype was counted at least ten times. This chain joins TRBV11-2 and TRBJ2-1; no clear D. V was clipped by 1 base and J by 4 bases, with 5 bases between them. CDR3 length: 13 residues. Germline V lookup: CDR1 SGHAT, CDR2 FQNNGV. The CDR3 sequence is CASSLGVYNEQFF. DNA of the CDR3: TGTGCCAGCAGCTTAGGAGTGTACAATGAGCAGTTCTTC.

This clonotype was seen more than once but under ten times. The rearrangement uses TRBV28 and TRBJ1-6; maybe TRBD1 (6 bases). Germline V gene lookup returns CDR1 MDHEN and CDR2 SYDVKM. This CDR3 is 16 amino acids long. Trimming removed 6 bases at V and 7 bases at J, with 19 bases between. CDR3 loop: CASRTGSSTYNSPLHF. CDR3 nucleotides: TGTGCCAGCAGAACAGGGTCCAGCACGTACAATTCACCCCTCCACTTT.

This clonotype is labeled medium-sized. The chain employs TRBV6-6 and TRBJ1-5; no reliable D call. The CDR3 covers 15 residues. Per the germline V gene, CDR1 is MNHNY and CDR2 is SVGAGI (reference sequence). The V end was cut by 2 bases, the J end by 6 bases, with 14 bases between. This CDR3 is CASSYGGRDFQPQHF. The CDR3 DNA is TGTGCCAGCAGTTACGGCGGGAGAGATTTTCAGCCCCAGCATTTT.